Listed below are T cell receptor beta chains from one sample, sequenced in a study of T cell responses to AZD1222 COVID-19 vaccine. Repertoires were generated with immunoSEQ multiplex PCR, while TCRdb's copy carries only in-frame clones and drops some. The sample lists about 140,000 clones, around 93% occurring once. The sequencing used peripheral blood, collected 28 days after the second AZD1222 dose. These receptors were collected from an adult who received the AZD1222 COVID-19 vaccine. The CDR3 runs from the conserved cysteine through the conserved F or W. The order of the fields is D gene, J gene, V gene, clone size, CDR3 protein, CDR3 DNA. D genes are given only for firm matches. Clone size is shown for a subset of rows, as once, few, many or a class of expanded clone.

. TRBJ1-5 TRBV19 . CASSKGRVYSNQPQHF TGTGCCAGTAGTAAGGGCAGGGTTTATAGCAATCAGCCCCAGCATTTT
TRBD1 TRBJ1-1 TRBV4-1 once CASSQGDRENTEAFF TGCGCCAGCAGCCAAGGGGACAGGGAGAACACTGAAGCTTTCTTT
. TRBJ1-5 TRBV21-1 . CASSKAMGPQHF TGTGCCAGCAGCAAAGCGATGGGGCCCCAGCATTTT
. TRBJ1-1 TRBV28 . CASTLDVGTEAFF TGTGCCAGCACCCTCGATGTGGGCACTGAAGCTTTCTTT
TRBD1 TRBJ1-6 TRBV28 . CASSGDRQNSPLHF TGTGCCAGCAGTGGGGACAGGCAGAATTCACCCCTCCACTTT
. TRBJ2-2 TRBV3-1/TRBV3-2 . CASSQEWGANTGELFF TGTGCCAGCAGCCAAGAGTGGGGGGCGAACACCGGGGAGCTGTTTTTT
. TRBJ1-1 TRBV27 once CASSQLGGLMNTEAFF TGTGCCAGCAGCCAGCTCGGGGGGCTGATGAACACTGAAGCTTTCTTT
. TRBJ1-2 TRBV4-1 . CASSQQTELIYGYTF TGCGCCAGCAGCCAGCAGACAGAACTTATCTATGGCTACACCTTC
. TRBJ1-6 TRBV2 . CASSEVSSPLHF TGTGCCAGCAGTGAAGTTAGCTCACCCCTCCACTTT
TRBD2 TRBJ2-1 TRBV9 . CASSEGLEQTNEQFF TGTGCCAGCAGCGAAGGACTAGAGCAAACCAATGAGCAGTTCTTC
. TRBJ2-5 TRBV19 . CASSPPQLYQETQYF TGTGCCAGTAGTCCGCCCCAGCTATACCAAGAGACCCAGTACTTC
. TRBJ2-5 TRBV29-1 . CSGGTFQETQYF TGCAGCGGCGGGACTTTCCAAGAGACCCAGTACTTC
. TRBJ1-2 TRBV6-1 . CASSEIGTNYGYTF TGTGCCAGCAGTGAAATAGGGACCAACTATGGCTACACCTTC
TRBD1 TRBJ1-4 TRBV6-1 . CASSEVQGGPDEKLFF TGTGCCAGCAGTGAGGTCCAGGGGGGCCCAGATGAAAAACTGTTTTTT
. TRBJ2-7 TRBV28 . CASTPGQTYEQYF TGTGCCAGCACCCCGGGCCAGACCTACGAGCAGTACTTC
. TRBJ2-2 TRBV28 . CASSSPLHGSGSTRQELFF TGTGCCAGCAGTTCCCCCCTGCACGGGTCGGGATCTACTCGACAGGAGCTGTTTTTT
TRBD1 TRBJ1-5 TRBV29-1 . CSDRQGVQPQHF TGCAGCGACAGACAGGGGGTACAGCCCCAGCATTTT
. TRBJ2-2 TRBV9 . CASSLYTGELFF TGTGCCAGCAGCTTGTACACCGGGGAGCTGTTTTTT
. TRBJ1-5 TRBV7-9 many CASGHGRNQPQHF TGTGCCAGCGGCCACGGGCGGAATCAGCCCCAGCATTTT
. TRBJ2-1 TRBV4-1 . CASSQDSDRVRVVRLDEQFF TGCGCCAGCAGCCAAGATAGCGATAGGGTACGCGTGGTTCGACTAGATGAGCAGTTCTTC
. TRBJ2-3 TRBV19 . CASSRSQSSTDTQYF TGTGCCAGTAGTAGATCGCAATCAAGCACAGATACGCAGTATTTT
TRBD2 TRBJ2-2 TRBV7-2 . CASSFGGSYSGELFF TGTGCCAGCAGCTTTGGCGGGAGTTATTCCGGGGAGCTGTTTTTT
TRBD2 TRBJ2-1 TRBV15 . CATSLAGDREQFF TGTGCCACCTCACTAGCGGGAGATCGTGAGCAGTTCTTC
TRBD1 TRBJ2-2 TRBV2 . CASRPDRGTGELFF TGTGCCAGCAGGCCCGACAGGGGCACCGGGGAGCTGTTTTTT
TRBD1 TRBJ1-2 TRBV18 . CASSPTGTGGYGYTF TGTGCCAGCTCCCCAACCGGGACAGGAGGCTATGGCTACACCTTC
. TRBJ1-1 TRBV7-2 . CASSFPDSDGNTEAFF TGTGCCAGCAGCTTCCCGGACAGCGATGGGAACACTGAAGCTTTCTTT
TRBD1 TRBJ2-1 TRBV10-3 once CATTRQGAAYNEQFF TGTGCCACCACAAGACAGGGGGCCGCCTACAATGAGCAGTTCTTC
TRBD2 TRBJ2-1 TRBV24-1 . CATSDGTSGSFVEQFF TGTGCCACCAGTGATGGGACTAGCGGGAGTTTTGTTGAGCAGTTCTTC
. TRBJ1-4 TRBV5-7 . CASFLTRPGDEKLFF TGTGCCAGCTTCCTGACTCGCCCGGGGGATGAAAAACTGTTTTTT
. TRBJ1-1 TRBV27 . CASGRATEAFF TGTGCCAGCGGACGGGCCACTGAAGCTTTCTTT
. TRBJ1-4 TRBV2 . CASSPQGRSEKLFF TGTGCCAGCAGTCCGCAGGGGAGAAGTGAAAAACTGTTTTTT
TRBD2 TRBJ2-5 TRBV4-1 . CASRGGPPETQYF TGCGCCAGCAGGGGAGGGCCCCCAGAGACCCAGTACTTC
. TRBJ2-7 TRBV6-2/TRBV6-3 . CASSLQGEEGYYEQYF TGTGCCAGCAGTCTCCAGGGAGAGGAAGGTTACTACGAGCAGTACTTC
. TRBJ1-2 TRBV5-8 . CASSFRPYPNYGYTF TGTGCCAGCAGCTTCCGACCTTATCCTAACTATGGCTACACCTTC
. TRBJ1-1 TRBV5-5 once CASSLSEGGAFF TGTGCCAGCAGCTTGTCCGAGGGGGGAGCTTTCTTT
. TRBJ1-5 TRBV9 . CASSSDSNQPQHF TGTGCCAGCAGCTCCGATAGCAATCAGCCCCAGCATTTT
. TRBJ1-2 TRBV6-5 . CASGASGTPPYTF TGTGCCAGCGGAGCCTCCGGGACACCTCCCTACACCTTC
. TRBJ1-2 TRBV6-2/TRBV6-3 . CASSYSIQGSGYTF TGTGCCAGCAGTTACTCGATCCAGGGGAGCGGCTACACCTTC
TRBD1 TRBJ1-2 TRBV28 . CASLDRNYGYTF TGTGCCAGCCTGGACAGGAACTATGGCTACACCTTC
. TRBJ1-5 TRBV28 few CASSFLGGISQPQHF TGTGCCAGCAGTTTTCTCGGCGGGATCAGTCAGCCCCAGCATTTT
TRBD1 TRBJ2-7 TRBV2 . CASSSLPGQGSEQYF TGTGCCAGCAGTTCGCTACCGGGACAGGGAAGCGAGCAGTACTTC
. TRBJ1-2 TRBV5-4 . CASSPSAVNYGYTF TGTGCCAGCAGCCCCTCCGCAGTTAACTATGGCTACACCTTC
TRBD2 TRBJ2-2 TRBV5-1 . CASRETSGTDGELFF TGCGCCAGCAGAGAGACTAGCGGGACTGACGGGGAGCTGTTTTTT
. TRBJ2-3 TRBV19 . CASSTDSLDTQYF TGTGCCAGTAGTACGGACAGCCTCGATACGCAGTATTTT
. TRBJ2-5 TRBV5-4 . CASSLRETQYF TGTGCCAGCAGCTTGAGAGAGACCCAGTACTTC
TRBD1 TRBJ2-1 TRBV30 . CASRTGGWDEQFF TGTGCGTCCAGGACAGGGGGCTGGGATGAGCAGTTCTTC
TRBD2 TRBJ2-1 TRBV19 . CASSMIYGTSGMYNEQFF TGTGCCAGTAGTATGATTTATGGGACTAGCGGAATGTACAATGAGCAGTTCTTC
. TRBJ1-1 TRBV28 . CASRRGGTSTQRTEAFF TGTGCCAGCAGGAGGGGTGGGACATCAACCCAACGAACTGAAGCTTTCTTT
. TRBJ1-1 TRBV9 . CASTTGLNTEAFF TGTGCCAGCACCACGGGCCTGAACACTGAAGCTTTCTTT
TRBD1 TRBJ1-4 TRBV29-1 . CSVDGGTGAEKLFF TGCAGCGTTGATGGGGGGACAGGGGCCGAAAAACTGTTTTTT